This passage covers 5 T cell receptor beta chains from one sample sequenced in a study of blood T cell repertoires in COVID-19. Measured with immunoSEQ multiplex PCR; TCRdb has only the in-frame clones, and not every one. Of around 370,000 clones in the sample, about 90% are singletons; the top ten hold 7% to 8%. Sequences were obtained from peripheral blood. The receptors were gathered from an older woman with COVID-19, enrolled during active disease.

The rearrangement uses TRBV19 and TRBJ2-1; possible D gene TRBD2, 5 bases. Trimming pared 2 bases from V and 7 bases from J, leaving 15 bases between. Germline CDR1 LNHDA, CDR2 SQIVND (reference sequence). CDR3 length: 15 residues. CDR3 nucleotide sequence: TGTGCCAGTAGTATACTAGCTTTACAGAGGAATGAGCAGTTCTTC. Amino acids: CASSILALQRNEQFF.

J is TRBJ1-2 and V is TRBV28; 7 bases are a match to TRBD1. Looked up from germline, CDR1 is MDHEN and CDR2 is SYDVKM. The CDR3 sequence is 16 residues long. The V gene end was trimmed by 6 bases and the J gene end by 4 bases; junction bases not matched to a gene: 14. The CDR3 loop is CASSRHPTGHGYGYTF. In nucleotides, the CDR3 is TGTGCCAGCAGCCGTCACCCGACAGGGCACGGCTATGGCTACACCTTC.

CDR3 protein: CAIKGGYSETQYF. The CDR3 DNA sequence: TGTGCCATCAAAGGGGGCTATTCAGAGACCCAGTACTTC. The gene calls are TRBV10-3 and TRBJ2-5; 7 bases agree with TRBD1. The germline V gene encodes CDR1 ENHRY and CDR2 SYGVKD. The CDR3 runs to 13 residues. Trimming cost V 7 bases and J 4 bases; bases outside gene matches: 6.

The chain has TRBV30 and TRBJ1-4; D gene ambiguous. The CDR3 consists of 14 residues. The V gene lost 5 bases and the J gene lost 0 bases, with 10 bases spanning the gap. Germline lookup yields CDR1 GTSNPN and CDR2 SVGIG (reference sequence). The CDR3 nucleotides are TGTGCCTGGGGCAACGCAGCAACTAATGAAAAACTGTTTTTT. It codes for CAWGNAATNEKLFF.

The CDR3 DNA reads as TGTGCCAGCAGACAGGGGGGATCCAATCAGCCCCAGCATTTT. This translates into CASRQGGSNQPQHF. The J gene is TRBJ1-5, the V gene TRBV6-5; 8 bases agree with TRBD1. The trim removed 6 bases at V and 3 bases at J, leaving 4 bases unmatched. The CDR3 totals 14 residues. Germline V lookup: CDR1 MNHEY, CDR2 SVGAGI.